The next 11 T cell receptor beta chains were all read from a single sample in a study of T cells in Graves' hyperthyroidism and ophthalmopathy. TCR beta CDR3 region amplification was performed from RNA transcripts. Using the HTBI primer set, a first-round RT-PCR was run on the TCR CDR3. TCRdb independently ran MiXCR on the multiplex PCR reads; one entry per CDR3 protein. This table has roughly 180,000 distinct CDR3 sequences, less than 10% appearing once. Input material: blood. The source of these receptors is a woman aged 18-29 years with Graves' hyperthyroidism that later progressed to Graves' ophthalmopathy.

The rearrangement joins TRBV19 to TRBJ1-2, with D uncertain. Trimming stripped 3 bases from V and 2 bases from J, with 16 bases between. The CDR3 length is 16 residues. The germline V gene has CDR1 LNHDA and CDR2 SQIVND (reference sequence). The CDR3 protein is CASSIQLLGGNYGYTF. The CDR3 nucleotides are TGTGCCAGTAGTATCCAACTGTTGGGCGGAAACTATGGCTACACCTTC.

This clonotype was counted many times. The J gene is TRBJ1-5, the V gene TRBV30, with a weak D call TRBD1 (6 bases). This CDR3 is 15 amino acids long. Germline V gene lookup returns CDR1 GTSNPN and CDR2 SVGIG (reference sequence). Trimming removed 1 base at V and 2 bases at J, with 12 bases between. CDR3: CAWSEGGTGNQPQHF. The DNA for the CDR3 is TGTGCCTGGAGTGAGGGGGGCACGGGCAATCAGCCCCAGCATTTT.

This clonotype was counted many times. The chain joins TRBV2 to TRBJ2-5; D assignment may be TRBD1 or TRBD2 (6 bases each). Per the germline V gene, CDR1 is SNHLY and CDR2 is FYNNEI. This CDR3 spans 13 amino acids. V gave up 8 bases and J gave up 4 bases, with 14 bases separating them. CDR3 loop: CASLIGGRETQYF. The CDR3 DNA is TGTGCCAGCCTCATAGGGGGGCGAGAGACCCAGTACTTC.

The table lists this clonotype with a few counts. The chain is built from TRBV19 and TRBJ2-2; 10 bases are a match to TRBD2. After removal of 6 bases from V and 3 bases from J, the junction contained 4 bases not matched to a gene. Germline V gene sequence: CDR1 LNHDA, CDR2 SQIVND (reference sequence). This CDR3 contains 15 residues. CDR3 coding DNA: TGTGCCAGTAGGAGCGGGGGGGCAGACACCGGGGAGCTGTTTTTT. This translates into CASRSGGADTGELFF.

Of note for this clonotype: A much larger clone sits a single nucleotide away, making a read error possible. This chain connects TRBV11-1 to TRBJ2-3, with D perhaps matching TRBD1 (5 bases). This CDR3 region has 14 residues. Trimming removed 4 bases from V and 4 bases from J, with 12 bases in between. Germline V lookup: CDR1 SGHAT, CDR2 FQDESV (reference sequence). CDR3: CASSSPTEPDTQYF. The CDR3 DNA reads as TGTGCCAGCAGCTCACCGACAGAGCCAGATACGCAGTATTTT.

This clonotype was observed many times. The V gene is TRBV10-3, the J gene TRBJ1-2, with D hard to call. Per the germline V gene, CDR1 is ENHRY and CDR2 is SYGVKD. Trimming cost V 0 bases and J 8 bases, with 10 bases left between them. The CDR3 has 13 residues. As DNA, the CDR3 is TGTGCCATCAGTGAGTCCGGAGCGGGGGGCTACACCTTC. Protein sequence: CAISESGAGGYTF.

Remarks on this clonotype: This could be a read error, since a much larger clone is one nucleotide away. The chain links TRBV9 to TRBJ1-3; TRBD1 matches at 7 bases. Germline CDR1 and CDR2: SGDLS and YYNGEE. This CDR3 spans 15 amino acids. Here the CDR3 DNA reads TGTGCCAGCAGCCCCGCAGGGGGGACTGGAAGCACCATATATTTT. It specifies CASSPAGGTGSTIYF.

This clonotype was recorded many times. CDR3 protein: CASSDRTGLRDEQFF. The CDR3 DNA follows: TGTGCCAGCAGTGATCGTACGGGCCTTAGGGATGAGCAGTTCTTC. The V gene is TRBV6-1, the J gene TRBJ2-1; D gene unclear. The CDR3 spans 15 residues. The V gene lost 3 bases and the J gene lost 8 bases, with 17 bases spanning the gap. Germline-derived CDR1 and CDR2 are MNHNS and SASEGT.

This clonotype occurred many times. The CDR3 is CSARDGFLAEQYF. CDR3 in DNA: TGCAGTGCTAGAGATGGATTTCTGGCTGAGCAGTACTTC. This rearrangement joins TRBV20-1 to TRBJ2-7; D gene unclear. Germline loops: CDR1 DFQATT, CDR2 SNEGSKA (reference sequence). CDR3 length: 13 residues. Trimming pared 0 bases from V and 7 bases from J, leaving 13 bases between.

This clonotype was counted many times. CDR3 residues: CASSQSRGISYEQYF. For the CDR3, the DNA is TGTGCCAGCAGCCAAAGTCGTGGTATATCCTACGAGCAGTACTTC. V is TRBV3-1 and J is TRBJ2-7; D is unclear. CDR1 LGHDT and CDR2 YNNKEL come from the germline V gene (reference sequence). Trimming left V 2 bases short and J 1 base short, with 12 bases between. This CDR3 contains 15 residues.

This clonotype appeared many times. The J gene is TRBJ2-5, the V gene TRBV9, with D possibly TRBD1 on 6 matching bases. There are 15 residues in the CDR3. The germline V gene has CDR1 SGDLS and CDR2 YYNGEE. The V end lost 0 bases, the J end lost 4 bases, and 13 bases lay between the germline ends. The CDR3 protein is CASSVGPQGRETQYF. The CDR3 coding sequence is TGTGCCAGCAGCGTAGGGCCCCAGGGGCGAGAGACCCAGTACTTC.